This TCR beta chain came from a study of CD8 T cells in ankylosing spondylitis. General study results and limits: Disease-associated clones were reportedly significantly overrepresented in matched ankylosing spondylitis synovial fluid. Clones linked with disease were CD8+ and fairly uncommon in the peripheral blood. One TCR beta motif, made up of roughly eight highly homologous variants, appeared characteristic of ankylosing spondylitis blood.

The authors made TCR beta libraries by quantitative 5'-RACE with molecular barcodes. TCRdb fed the 5' RACE reads into MiXCR, producing one record per CDR3 protein. The sample has 200,000 to 250,000 distinct CDR3 sequences; about 26% are singletons. The V and J ends lost 4 bases and 0 bases respectively, with 17 bases between them. This CDR3 has 16 amino acids. The germline CDR1 and CDR2 sequences are DFQATT and SNEGSKA (reference sequence). This clonotype was seen repeatedly, ten times or more. Its antigen is not known. The source is a male donor with ankylosing spondylitis or in good health (not recorded which). Material: blood, either unsorted or a sorted T cell fraction (not recorded which). The V gene is TRBV20-1, the J gene TRBJ2-3; a weak D match, TRBD2 (6 bases). The CDR3 loop is CSANLAGSFSTDTQYF. In DNA, the CDR3 is TGCAGTGCTAACCTGGCGGGAAGTTTTAGCACAGATACGCAGTATTTT.